This is a list of T cell receptor beta chains from one sample in a study of identical twins. TCRdb independently ran MiXCR on the 5' RACE reads; one entry per CDR3 protein. The table has around 530,000 distinct CDR3 sequences, roughly 15% seen once; the top ten hold about 0.47%. This sample also appeared in a second study, on yellow fever vaccine responses in identical twins.

The sequencing sample was made of CD4+ T cells sorted from blood. The receptors were sampled from a woman aged 18 to 35 in good health. The CDR3 runs from the conserved cysteine through the conserved F or W. A D gene is named only where the DNA matches it firmly. For some rows the clone size is stated as once, few or many, or as a class when expanded; others skip it.

TRBJ2-2	TRBV10-3	-	-	TGTGCCATCAGTGAAAGAGGGGGGGAGCTGTTTTTT	CAISERGGELFF
TRBJ2-1	TRBV12-3/TRBV12-4	-	-	TGTGCCAGCAGACTGTCGCTGATCACGACAACCTACAATGAGCAGTTCTTC	CASRLSLITTTYNEQFF
TRBJ2-5	TRBV5-1	-	-	TGCGCCAGCAGCCGCGGGAACCAAGAGACCCAGTACTTC	CASSRGNQETQYF
TRBJ2-3	TRBV7-9	few	TRBD1	TGTGCCAGCAGCTTATACAGGGGAAGCACAGATACGCAGTATTTT	CASSLYRGSTDTQYF
TRBJ2-1	TRBV5-1	many	TRBD2	TGCGCCAGCAGCTTGGGGACTAGCGGGACTATCAATGAGCAGTTCTTC	CASSLGTSGTINEQFF
TRBJ2-1	TRBV14	few	-	TGTGCCAGCAGCCCAAGCCGGGTGGGTGAGCAGTTCTTC	CASSPSRVGEQFF
TRBJ1-1	TRBV20-1	few	-	TGCAGTGCTACCGGGGATATCACTGAAGCTTTCTTT	CSATGDITEAFF
TRBJ2-1	TRBV29-1	few	-	TGCAGCGTTGAAGGCAGACTCTCCTACAATGAGCAGTTCTTC	CSVEGRLSYNEQFF
TRBJ2-7	TRBV4-2	many	TRBD2	TGTGCCAGCAGCCAAGAAGGGGGGACTAGCCTCTACGAGCAGTACTTC	CASSQEGGTSLYEQYF
TRBJ2-7	TRBV5-1	many	TRBD2	TGCGCCAGCAGCGTGACTAGCGGAGCCTTCGAGCAGTACTTC	CASSVTSGAFEQYF
TRBJ2-5	TRBV11-2	few	TRBD2	TGTGCCAGCAGCTTATCCTTCGGGACTAGCGGGAGGGTACAAGAGACCCAGTACTTC	CASSLSFGTSGRVQETQYF
TRBJ2-1	TRBV7-9	few	-	TGTGCCAGCAGCCCCCGGACGGAATACAATGAGCAGTTCTTC	CASSPRTEYNEQFF
TRBJ2-1	TRBV3-1	-	TRBD2	TGTGCCAGCAGCCATGGGACTATGCCCGGGGCTGAGCAGTTCTTC	CASSHGTMPGAEQFF
TRBJ2-3	TRBV5-6	many	TRBD1	TGTGCCAGCAGCCCCGGGGACAGTTCGGATACGCAGTATTTT	CASSPGDSSDTQYF
TRBJ2-6	TRBV28	few	-	TGTGCCAGCAGTTTGTCTAACACTCTCTCTGGGGCCAACGTCCTGACTTTC	CASSLSNTLSGANVLTF
TRBJ2-3	TRBV7-9	few	-	TGTGCCAGCCAAGGGGCAGTTAGCACAGATACGCAGTATTTT	CASQGAVSTDTQYF
TRBJ1-1	TRBV7-8	-	-	TGTGCCAGCAGCCGAAGGGACACTGAAGCTTTCTTT	CASSRRDTEAFF
TRBJ1-2	TRBV4-1	-	-	TGCGCCAGCAGCCAAGATCGCACCCCCTATGGCTACACCTTC	CASSQDRTPYGYTF
TRBJ1-6	TRBV20-1	few	-	TGCAGTGCTAGAGATTCCCCCGGCTCCTATAATTCACCCCTCCACTTT	CSARDSPGSYNSPLHF
TRBJ1-2	TRBV28	-	TRBD1	TGTGCCAGCAGTCGGGCGCACAGGGGAGGTGGCTACACCTTC	CASSRAHRGGGYTF
TRBJ2-1	TRBV25-1	-	-	TGTGCCAGCAGTGAAATATATGAGCAGTTCTTC	CASSEIYEQFF
TRBJ2-1	TRBV7-2	-	TRBD1	TGTGCCAGCAGCTTAGTACAGGGGGCTCAGTTCTTC	CASSLVQGAQFF
TRBJ1-4	TRBV7-9	-	-	TGTGCCAGCAGCTCGAGTTCAACTAATGAAAAACTGTTTTTT	CASSSSSTNEKLFF
TRBJ2-3	TRBV5-6	few	-	TGTGCCAGCAGCTCGGGATTTAAAAGCACAGATACGCAGTATTTT	CASSSGFKSTDTQYF
TRBJ2-5	TRBV24-1	few	-	TGTGCCACCAGTGATTTGCTTCAGGAGACCCAGTACTTC	CATSDLLQETQYF
TRBJ2-3	TRBV4-2	-	-	TGTGCCAGCAGCCATCCCCCGACTGCACTCACAGATACGCAGTATTTT	CASSHPPTALTDTQYF
TRBJ1-1	TRBV5-1	few	-	TGCGCCAGCAGCTCCGTCTGGAACACTGAAGCTTTCTTT	CASSSVWNTEAFF
TRBJ1-6	TRBV5-6	many	-	TGTGCCAGCAGCTCGGGACCGGTAGTGAATAATTCACCCCTCCACTTT	CASSSGPVVNNSPLHF
TRBJ1-6	TRBV7-3	few	-	TGTGCCAGCAGCTCCCCCGGGAGGTCACCCCTCCACTTT	CASSSPGRSPLHF
TRBJ2-3	TRBV4-1	-	TRBD2	TGCGCCAGCAGCCAAGAGGGGGCTAGCGGGGGGGCAAATACGCAGTATTTT	CASSQEGASGGANTQYF
TRBJ1-2	TRBV19	-	TRBD1	TGTGCCAGTAGTTGGAGAGGGACAGGGATATATGGCTACACCTTC	CASSWRGTGIYGYTF
TRBJ2-1	TRBV6-2/TRBV6-3	-	TRBD2	TGTGCCAGCAGGACAGACCGTAGCGGGAATGAGCAGTTCTTC	CASRTDRSGNEQFF
TRBJ1-2	TRBV18	-	TRBD1	TGTGCCAGCTCATCTAACCGGGACAGGGGACCGACTAACTATGGCTACACCTTC	CASSSNRDRGPTNYGYTF
TRBJ1-2	TRBV18	few	-	TGTGCCAGCTCAGACAAGGGTCTCTATGGCTACACCTTC	CASSDKGLYGYTF
TRBJ2-5	TRBV3-1	few	TRBD2	TGTGCCAGCAGCCAAGGGGCTAGCGGCCAAGAGACCCAGTACTTC	CASSQGASGQETQYF
TRBJ1-6	TRBV7-9	-	-	TGTGCCAGCAGCTTAGCGTTAACGGGGGAGTCACCCCTCCACTTT	CASSLALTGESPLHF
TRBJ1-4	TRBV5-6	-	TRBD1	TGTGCCAGCAGTTCTACCGGGACAGGGGTTGAAAAACTGTTTTTT	CASSSTGTGVEKLFF
TRBJ1-2	TRBV3-1	-	-	TGTGCCTCCACCCCCCCACTTCGACAGGCAAGGCTTAACTATGGCTACACCTTC	CASTPPLRQARLNYGYTF
TRBJ2-1	TRBV28	-	TRBD2	TGTGCCAGCAGTTTATCCACTAGCGGGGGCCACAATGAGCAGTTCTTC	CASSLSTSGGHNEQFF
TRBJ2-7	TRBV27	-	-	TGTGCCAGCAGCCCTACTCCTGGCTACGAGCAGTACTTC	CASSPTPGYEQYF
TRBJ2-7	TRBV7-9	-	-	TGTGCCAGCAGCTTAGCCCGGGTTGATGAGCAGTACTTC	CASSLARVDEQYF
TRBJ2-5	TRBV5-5	once	-	TGTGCCAGCAGCGGGGCACGCAGCGGTCAAGAGACCCAGTACTTC	CASSGARSGQETQYF
TRBJ2-3	TRBV11-2	-	TRBD2	TGTGCCAGCAGGTATCCAAGCGGGGTCCGAGCAGATACGCAGTATTTT	CASRYPSGVRADTQYF
TRBJ2-1	TRBV20-1	-	-	TGCAGTGCCCTTAGGCTAGCTGCTTACAATGAGCAGTTCTTC	CSALRLAAYNEQFF